A selection of T cell receptor beta chains follows, all from one sample in a study of identical twins. TCRdb re-analysed the 5' RACE reads in MiXCR, keeping a single row per CDR3 protein. The data show roughly 350,000 distinct CDR3 sequences, with 9% seen just once and roughly 9% held by the top ten. The sequenced sample consisted of naive T cells sorted from blood. Receptors were obtained from a woman in her fifties or sixties in good health. Both conserved end residues are part of each CDR3. A D gene is named only where the DNA matches it firmly. Clone size appears in some rows only: once, few, many, or a class for an expanded clone.

d_call j_call v_call clone_size cdr3_nt cdr3_aa
NA TRBJ1-3 TRBV5-1 NA TGCGCCAGCAGCTCAACCGGGACAAGGGAAAACACCATATATTTT CASSSTGTRENTIYF
TRBD2 TRBJ2-5 TRBV5-1 many TGCGCCAGCAGATCCCTAGCGGGAGGCCTACAAGAGACCCAGTACTTC CASRSLAGGLQETQYF
TRBD1 TRBJ1-2 TRBV27 NA TGTGCCAGCGGGGGACAGGGGATTCACTATGGCTACACCTTC CASGGQGIHYGYTF
TRBD2 TRBJ2-1 TRBV2 NA TGTGCCAGCAGTGAAATTCCGGGACTAGCCTACAATGAGCAGTTCTTC CASSEIPGLAYNEQFF
TRBD2 TRBJ2-7 TRBV20-1 few TGCAGTGCTAGAGGGGTAGCGGGAGATGGTGAGCAGTACTTC CSARGVAGDGEQYF
NA TRBJ2-5 TRBV5-4 few TGTGCCAGCAGCTTCCTGGCGCAGCAAGAGACCCAGTACTTC CASSFLAQQETQYF
NA TRBJ2-1 TRBV14 many TGTGCCAGCAGCCAAGATCGGGGATTTAGCGACCATGAGCAGTTCTTC CASSQDRGFSDHEQFF
NA TRBJ2-1 TRBV20-1 NA TGCAGTGCTAGGCCCCCGGGCGGGCCCTCCTACAATGAGCAGTTCTTC CSARPPGGPSYNEQFF
NA TRBJ1-2 TRBV3-1 NA TGTGCCAGCAGCCAAGTATTAGGCCTTAACTATGGCTACACCTTC CASSQVLGLNYGYTF
TRBD2 TRBJ2-1 TRBV3-1 NA TGTGCCAGCAGCCGGAGCGGACTAGCGGGAAACAATGAGCAGTTCTTC CASSRSGLAGNNEQFF
NA TRBJ2-7 TRBV20-1 many TGCAGTGCTAGATCCCGGGACTTTCTATCCTACGAGCAGTACTTC CSARSRDFLSYEQYF
NA TRBJ2-1 TRBV5-6 few TGTGCCAGCAGCTTGGGTCGGAGTCATGAGCAGTTCTTC CASSLGRSHEQFF
NA TRBJ1-3 TRBV9 many TGTGCCAGCAAGGGGGTGTCTGGAAACACCATATATTTT CASKGVSGNTIYF
TRBD1 TRBJ2-1 TRBV18 NA TGTGCCAGCTCATCACAGGGGACCCCAGGGAATGAGCAGTTCTTC CASSSQGTPGNEQFF
NA TRBJ1-2 TRBV7-9 NA TGTGCCAGCAGCTTAAAAAGCACAGGGTTACGGAGTGGCTACACCTTC CASSLKSTGLRSGYTF
NA TRBJ1-5 TRBV7-8 many TGTGCCAGCAGCTTTCTTGACAGGTCCTATAAAAATCAGCCCCAGCATTTT CASSFLDRSYKNQPQHF
TRBD1 TRBJ1-1 TRBV5-1 many TGCGCCAGCAGCTCCACCACCCGGGACAGGGGAGAAGCTTTCTTT CASSSTTRDRGEAFF
NA TRBJ1-5 TRBV4-2 few TGTGCCAGCAGCCAAGAGGCAGGGTTGGGCAATCAGCCCCAGCATTTT CASSQEAGLGNQPQHF
NA TRBJ2-7 TRBV2 many TGTGCCAGCGGGGGGACAGAATACGAGCAGTACTTC CASGGTEYEQYF
TRBD2 TRBJ2-1 TRBV12-3/TRBV12-4 few TGTGCCAGCAGATATAGCGGGAGGGACTACAATGAGCAGTTCTTC CASRYSGRDYNEQFF
NA TRBJ2-7 TRBV5-1 NA TGCGCCAGCAGCTTGGCAGGGACTTTTGGGACCTACGAGCAGTACTTC CASSLAGTFGTYEQYF
TRBD2 TRBJ2-3 TRBV9 many TGTGCCAGCAGCGGAGGAGCGGGAGGGCCCTCAGATACGCAGTATTTT CASSGGAGGPSDTQYF
NA TRBJ2-2 TRBV19 NA TGTGCCAGTAGTAGCGGGAAGTTCGCGAACACCGGGGAGCTGTTTTTT CASSSGKFANTGELFF
NA TRBJ2-5 TRBV5-5 few TGTGCCAGCAGCTTAAAAGGAGACAGTCTGGGAGAGACCCAGTACTTC CASSLKGDSLGETQYF
TRBD2 TRBJ2-1 TRBV20-1 many TGCAGTGCTAGACCAAGGGGCCGACTGGGCGGGAGGAATGAGCAGTTCTTC CSARPRGRLGGRNEQFF
TRBD1 TRBJ1-1 TRBV12-3/TRBV12-4 many TGTGCCAGCAGCACCCGGGACAGGTACACTGAAGCTTTCTTT CASSTRDRYTEAFF
TRBD2 TRBJ2-1 TRBV30 NA TGTGCCTGGGGAAGACTAGCGGGAGTCTCGCGAAATGAGCAGTTCTTC CAWGRLAGVSRNEQFF
NA TRBJ2-7 TRBV24-1 few TGTGCCACCGCTCGGGGGTCCGAGCAGTACTTC CATARGSEQYF
NA TRBJ1-5 TRBV12-5 NA TGTGCTAGTGGTCCCCCCCTGGGGGAAGTGGGCAATCAGCCCCAGCATTTT CASGPPLGEVGNQPQHF
TRBD2 TRBJ2-7 TRBV3-1 many TGTGCCAGCAGCCGCCGGACTAGCGGGAGTCGCGAGCAGTACTTC CASSRRTSGSREQYF
NA TRBJ2-7 TRBV4-1 NA TGCGCCAGCAGCCAATTATCTAGGACGGGGGAGCAGTACTTC CASSQLSRTGEQYF